Listed here are 12 T cell receptor beta chains from one sample, sequenced in a study of regulatory T cells in long-lasting Graves disease. Documented time point: newly diagnosed GD, antithyroid drugs for less than 3 months. TCR sequences were obtained from RNA taken from PBMCs. Through Arm-PCR of CDR3 regions and iRepertoire HTBI primers, TCR beta libraries were built. A single record per CDR3 protein comes from TCRdb applying MiXCR to the multiplex PCR reads. The data show some 490,000 distinct CDR3 sequences, with 12% seen just once and over 7% held by the top ten. These same records also appear under a second study, on T cells in Graves' hyperthyroidism and ophthalmopathy.

The sequencing used peripheral blood mononuclear cells (PBMCs), collected at new diagnosis, from a patient treated with antithyroid drugs. The origin of the receptors is a woman aged 25 to 39 with Graves disease.

This clonotype was detected many times. In DNA, the CDR3 is TGTGCCAGCAGCTCACAGGGAGATCTGGGCGAGCAGTACTTC. Its translation: CASSSQGDLGEQYF. The genes are TRBV28 and TRBJ2-7; D perhaps matches TRBD1 (6 bases). The CDR3 sequence is 14 residues long. Per the germline V gene, CDR1 is MDHEN and CDR2 is SYDVKM. Trimming took off 6 bases at V and 6 bases at J, with 18 bases between the two ends.

This chain joins TRBV4-3 and TRBJ2-2; D perhaps matches TRBD2 (5 bases). The ends were cut back, 0 bases at V and 7 bases at J, with 18 bases in the middle. The CDR3 length is 17 residues. Germline CDR1 is LGHNA and CDR2 is YSLEER. The CDR3, as DNA: TGCGCCAGCAGCCAAGAGGCGAAGGGAGAGCCCTACGGGGAGCTGTTTTTT. It yields the protein CASSQEAKGEPYGELFF.

The chain links TRBV18 to TRBJ2-7; D not certain. This CDR3 has 14 residues. Germline values: CDR1 KGHSH, CDR2 LQKENI. V was pared by 3 bases and J by 0 bases, with 9 bases between. The CDR3 DNA follows: TGTGCCAGCTCACCGGTCGGGTCCTCCTACGAGCAGTACTTC. Protein: CASSPVGSSYEQYF.

This clonotype was counted many times. The rearrangement links TRBV2 to TRBJ2-2; possible D gene TRBD2, 5 bases. This CDR3 has 15 residues. Germline CDR1 and CDR2: SNHLY and FYNNEI. Trimming left V 2 bases short and J 7 bases short, with 14 bases between. The CDR3 DNA is TGTGCCAGCAGTGAATGGGAGTCGCTAAACGGGGAGCTGTTTTTT. Protein: CASSEWESLNGELFF.

In its sample, this clonotype was seen many times. V is TRBV7-2 and J is TRBJ2-1, with D perhaps matching TRBD1 (5 bases). The CDR3 runs to 16 residues. Trimming removed 3 bases at V and 2 bases at J, with 14 bases between. Germline-derived CDR1 and CDR2 are SGHTA and FQGNSA. The CDR3 spells CASSLLGAPPYNEQFF. CDR3 in DNA: TGTGCCAGCAGCTTGCTAGGGGCCCCGCCCTACAATGAGCAGTTCTTC. Using reference TRBV7-2 and TRBJ2-1 for the parts outside the CDR3, the full variable domain is GAGVSQSPSNKVTEKGKDVELRCDPISGHTALYWYRQSLGQGLEFLIYFQGNSAPDKSGLPSDRFSAERTGGSVSTLTIQRTQQEDSAVYLCASSLLGAPPYNEQFFGPGTRLTVL.

In this sample, this clonotype turned up a few times. No conserved phenylalanine or tryptophan is present at the end of the CDR3, so a read error is the likely explanation. J is TRBJ2-1 and V is TRBV5-1; TRBD2 aligns across 10 bases. V lost 0 bases, J lost 8 bases, and 11 bases stayed unmatched. The CDR3 is 17 amino acids. Germline V gives CDR1 SGHRS, CDR2 YFSETQ. CDR3 region: CASSLAEREGPSDEQFL. The CDR3 DNA sequence: TGCGCCAGCAGCTTGGCCGAGCGGGAGGGCCCGTCGGATGAGCAGTTCTTA.

This clonotype was seen ten or more times. The chain recombines TRBV18 with TRBJ1-2; no firm D call. V was clipped by 0 bases and J by 5 bases, with 13 bases between them. The CDR3 runs 15 residues. Germline CDR1 reads KGHSH; CDR2 reads LQKENI. CDR3 loop: CASSPPGGAYYGYTF. The CDR3 DNA reads TGTGCCAGCTCACCACCGGGCGGAGCCTATTATGGCTACACCTTC. Full variable domain (missing parts from reference TRBV18 and TRBJ1-2): NAGVMQNPRHLVRRRGQEARLRCSPMKGHSHVYWYRQLPEEGLKFMVYLQKENIIDESGMPKERFSAEFPKEGPSILRIQQVVRGDSAAYFCASSPPGGAYYGYTFGSGTRLTVV.

This clonotype was observed at least ten times. This chain connects TRBV2 to TRBJ1-6, with D possibly TRBD1 on 5 matching bases. Between the trimmed V and J ends, which lost 10 bases and 2 bases, there was a span of 15 bases. The CDR3 spans 15 residues. Germline CDR1 SNHLY, CDR2 FYNNEI. The CDR3 is CATKAPGPYNSPLHF. Written as DNA, the CDR3 is TGTGCCACCAAGGCCCCGGGGCCCTATAATTCACCCCTCCACTTT.

This clonotype was seen more than once but under ten times. Mismatch with germline at one junction end may stem from a read error. The CDR3: CATVDSGGNGQFF. The CDR3 bases are TGTGCCACAGTAGATAGCGGAGGGAATGGGCAGTTCTTC. The chain couples TRBV2 to TRBJ2-1, with TRBD2 as a possible D gene (6 bases). Germline CDR1 is SNHLY and CDR2 is FYNNEI. This CDR3 has 13 amino acids. Looking up the rest from reference TRBV2 and TRBJ2-1 gives the full variable domain: EPEVTQTPSHQVTQMGQEVILRCVPISNHLYFYWYRQILGQKVEFLVSFYNNEISEKSEIFDDQFSVERPDGSNFTLKIRSTKLEDSAMYFCATVDSGGNGQFFGPGTRLTVL.

This clonotype was recorded at least ten times. The V call is TRBV2, the J call TRBJ2-5; D may be TRBD2 (6 bases). V gave up 8 bases and J gave up 4 bases, with 14 bases separating them. The CDR3 is made up of 13 amino acids. Germline-derived CDR1 and CDR2 are SNHLY and FYNNEI. The CDR3 loop reads CASGFRERETQYF. The DNA of the CDR3 is TGTGCCAGCGGATTCCGGGAGCGAGAGACCCAGTACTTC.

This clonotype has at least ten counts. The chain has TRBV7-6 and TRBJ2-2; D is undetermined. CDR3 length: 13 residues. V was cut by 4 bases and J by 6 bases, with 9 bases left in between. Germline-derived CDR1 and CDR2 are SGHVS and FNYEAQ. In DNA, the CDR3 is TGTGCCAGCAGCTACGGCGGTTCCGGGGAGCTGTTTTTT. It encodes CASSYGGSGELFF.

This clonotype appeared many times. The chain couples TRBV14 to TRBJ1-1; no clear D gene. Trimming cost V 0 bases and J 7 bases, with 9 bases left between them. Germline values: CDR1 SGHDN, CDR2 FVKESK. The CDR3 is 13 amino acids. CDR3: CASSQDVGFEAFF. In DNA form, the CDR3 reads TGTGCCAGCAGCCAAGATGTGGGGTTTGAAGCTTTCTTT.